This record covers a single T cell receptor (beta chain). What it recognizes is unknown. This record belongs to a study of vaccination effects on CD4 cells after COVID-19. The V gene lost 6 bases and the J gene lost 4 bases, with 16 bases spanning the gap. Germline loops: CDR1 MNHEY, CDR2 SVGEGT. The CDR3 has 15 residues. Generated by immunoSEQ multiplex PCR, the TCRdb table keeps only in-frame clones and is missing some. Altogether around 75,000 clones are present, over 60% being singletons, with the ten largest covering about 5%. Sequencing was preceded by expansion of antigen-specific CD4+ T cells with viral peptide pools in the ViraFEST assay. CD4+ T cell isolation took place after 10 days of culture. Confirmation by PCR established that the person had SARS-CoV-2 infection between March and December 2020.

V and J are TRBV6-2 or TRBV6-3 and TRBJ1-5, with no clear D. The specimen was CD4+ T cells from PBMCs cultured with HIV peptides, collected before COVID-19 vaccination. Subset specified: HIV-1 Nef peptide pool negative control/reference culture. This clonotype originated in a human donor who had a prior SARS-CoV-2 infection. The CDR3 loop is CASSPEGAPNQPQHF. CDR3 nucleotide sequence: TGTGCCAGCAGCCCCGAGGGAGCACCAAATCAGCCCCAGCATTTT.